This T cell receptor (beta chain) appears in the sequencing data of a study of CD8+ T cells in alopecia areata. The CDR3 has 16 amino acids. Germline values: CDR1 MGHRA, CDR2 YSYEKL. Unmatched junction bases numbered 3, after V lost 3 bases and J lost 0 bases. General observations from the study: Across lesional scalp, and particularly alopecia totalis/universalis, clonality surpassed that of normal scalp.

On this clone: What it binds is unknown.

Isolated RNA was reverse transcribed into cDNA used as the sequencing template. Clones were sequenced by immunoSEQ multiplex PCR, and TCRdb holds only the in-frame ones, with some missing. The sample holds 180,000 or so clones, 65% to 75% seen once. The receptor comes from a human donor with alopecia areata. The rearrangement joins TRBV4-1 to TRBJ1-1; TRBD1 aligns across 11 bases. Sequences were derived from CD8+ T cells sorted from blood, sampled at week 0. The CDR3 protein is CASSHRDRGVNTEAFF. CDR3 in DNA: TGCGCCAGCAGCCACCGGGACAGGGGGGTGAACACTGAAGCTTTCTTT.